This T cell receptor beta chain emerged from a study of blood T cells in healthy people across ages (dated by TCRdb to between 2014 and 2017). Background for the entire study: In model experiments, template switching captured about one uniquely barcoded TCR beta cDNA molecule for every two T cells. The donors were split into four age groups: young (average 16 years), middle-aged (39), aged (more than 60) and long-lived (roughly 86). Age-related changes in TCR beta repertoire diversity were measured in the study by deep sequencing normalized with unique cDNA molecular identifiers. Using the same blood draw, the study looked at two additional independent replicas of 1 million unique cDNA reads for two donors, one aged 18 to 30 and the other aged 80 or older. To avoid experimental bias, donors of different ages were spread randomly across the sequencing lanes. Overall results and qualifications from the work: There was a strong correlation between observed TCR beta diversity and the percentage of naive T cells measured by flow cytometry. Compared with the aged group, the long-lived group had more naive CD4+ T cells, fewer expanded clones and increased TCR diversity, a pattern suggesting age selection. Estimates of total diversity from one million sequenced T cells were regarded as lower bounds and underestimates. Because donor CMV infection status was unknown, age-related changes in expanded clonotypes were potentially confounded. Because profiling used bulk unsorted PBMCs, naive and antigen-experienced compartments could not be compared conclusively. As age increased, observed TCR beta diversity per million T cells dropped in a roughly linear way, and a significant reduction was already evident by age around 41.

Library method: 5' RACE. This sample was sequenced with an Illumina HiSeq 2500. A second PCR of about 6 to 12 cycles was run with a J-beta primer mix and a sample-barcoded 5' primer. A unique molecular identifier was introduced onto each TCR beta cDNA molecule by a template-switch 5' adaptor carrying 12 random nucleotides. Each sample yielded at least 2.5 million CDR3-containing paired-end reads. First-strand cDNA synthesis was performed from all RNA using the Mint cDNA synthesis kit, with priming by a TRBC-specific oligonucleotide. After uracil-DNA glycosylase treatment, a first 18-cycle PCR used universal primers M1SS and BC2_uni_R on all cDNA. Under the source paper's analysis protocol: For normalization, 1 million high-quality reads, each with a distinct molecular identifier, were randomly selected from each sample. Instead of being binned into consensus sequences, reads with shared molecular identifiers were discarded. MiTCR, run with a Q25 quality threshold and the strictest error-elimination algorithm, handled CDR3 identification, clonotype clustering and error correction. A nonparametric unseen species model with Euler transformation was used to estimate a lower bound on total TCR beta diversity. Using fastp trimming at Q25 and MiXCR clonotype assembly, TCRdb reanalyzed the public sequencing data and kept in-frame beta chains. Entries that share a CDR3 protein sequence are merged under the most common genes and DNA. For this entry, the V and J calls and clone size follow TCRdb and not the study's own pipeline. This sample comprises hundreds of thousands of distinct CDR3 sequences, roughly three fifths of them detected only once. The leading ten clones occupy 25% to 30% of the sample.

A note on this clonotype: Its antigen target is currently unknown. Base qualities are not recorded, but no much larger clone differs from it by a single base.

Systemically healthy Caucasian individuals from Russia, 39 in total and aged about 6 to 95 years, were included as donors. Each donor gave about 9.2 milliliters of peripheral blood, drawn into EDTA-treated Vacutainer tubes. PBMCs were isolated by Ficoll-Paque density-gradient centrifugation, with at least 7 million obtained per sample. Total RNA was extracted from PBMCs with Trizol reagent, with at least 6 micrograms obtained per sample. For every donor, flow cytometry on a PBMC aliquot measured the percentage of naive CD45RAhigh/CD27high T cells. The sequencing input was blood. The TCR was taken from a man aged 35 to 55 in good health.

CDR3 loop: CASSEGGFQNIQYF. Here is the DNA: TGTGCCAGCAGCGAAGGGGGGTTCCAAAACATTCAGTACTTC. The sequence is built from TRBV12-3 or TRBV12-4 and TRBJ2-4; the D gene is tentatively TRBD1 or TRBD2, each matching 6 bases. V is reduced by 6 bases and J by 5 bases, leaving a spacing of 14 bases between them. Including the terminal cysteine and phenylalanine, the CDR3 comprises 14 residues. The kept DNA is CDR3 alone, 42 bases in frame from the first base.